Listed below are T cell receptor beta chains from one sample, sequenced in a study of shared clonotypes between healthy human individuals. Repertoires were generated with immunoSEQ multiplex PCR, while TCRdb's copy carries only in-frame clones and drops some. Of around 1.9 million clones in the sample, about 92% were seen once. Sequences were obtained from naive CD8+ T cells from PBMCs. These TCRs come from a man aged 18-30 years in good health. Some clones in this sample may be carry-over from other donors' samples. Each CDR3 is given with its conserved first and last residue. The D gene is left open where the match is weak. Not every row has a clone size; where given, it reads once, few, many or a size class.

>TRBV18|-|19|-|TRBJ2-6
CASSPPGAGNPEGANVLTF
TGTGCCAGCTCACCACCCGGGGCGGGAAACCCGGAAGGGGCCAACGTCCTGACTTTC
>TRBV19|few|13|TRBD1|TRBJ1-1
CASSYRGNTEAFF
TGTGCCAGTAGTTACAGGGGGAACACTGAAGCTTTCTTT
>TRBV9|once|14|TRBD2|TRBJ2-1
CASSTSGSHDEQFF
TGTGCCAGCAGCACTAGCGGGAGTCACGATGAGCAGTTCTTC
>TRBV7-8|-|14|-|TRBJ1-2
CASSSSGTLYGYTF
TGTGCCAGCAGCTCCTCGGGGACGCTTTATGGCTACACCTTC
>TRBV27|-|15|TRBD1|TRBJ1-5
CASRTGTGTNQPQHF
TGTGCCAGCAGGACGGGGACAGGGACTAATCAGCCCCAGCATTTT
>TRBV28|once|15|TRBD2|TRBJ2-5
CASSTSGRASATQYF
TGTGCCAGCAGTACTAGCGGGAGGGCCAGTGCGACCCAGTACTTC
>TRBV2|-|15|-|TRBJ2-7
CASSVGGLSLYEQYF
TGTGCCAGCAGTGTCGGGGGGCTATCTCTCTACGAGCAGTACTTC
>TRBV13|-|19|TRBD2|TRBJ2-1
CASSPSRRSGSGWINEQFF
TGTGCCAGCAGCCCTAGCCGAAGGAGCGGGAGCGGGTGGATCAATGAGCAGTTCTTC
>TRBV11-2|-|16|-|TRBJ2-5
CASSLGGFLVQETQYF
TGTGCCAGCAGCTTAGGAGGGTTCTTGGTTCAAGAGACCCAGTACTTC
>TRBV4-3|-|17|TRBD1|TRBJ1-2
CASSQDLRDRANYGYTF
TGCGCCAGCAGCCAAGATTTACGGGACAGAGCTAACTATGGCTACACCTTC
>TRBV19|-|15|-|TRBJ2-7
CASSITGAETYEQYF
TGTGCCAGTAGTATAACGGGCGCTGAGACCTACGAGCAGTACTTC